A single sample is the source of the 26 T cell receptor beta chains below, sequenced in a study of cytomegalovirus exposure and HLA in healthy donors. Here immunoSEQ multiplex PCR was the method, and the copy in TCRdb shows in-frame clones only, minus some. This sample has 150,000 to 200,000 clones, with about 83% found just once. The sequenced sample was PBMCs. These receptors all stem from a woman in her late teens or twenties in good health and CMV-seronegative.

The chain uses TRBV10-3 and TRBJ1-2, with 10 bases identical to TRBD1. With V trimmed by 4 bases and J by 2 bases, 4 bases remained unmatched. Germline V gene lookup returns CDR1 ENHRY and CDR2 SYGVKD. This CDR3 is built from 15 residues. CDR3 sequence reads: CAISGGQGKNYGYTF. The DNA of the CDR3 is TGTGCCATCAGTGGGGGACAGGGGAAAAACTATGGCTACACCTTC.

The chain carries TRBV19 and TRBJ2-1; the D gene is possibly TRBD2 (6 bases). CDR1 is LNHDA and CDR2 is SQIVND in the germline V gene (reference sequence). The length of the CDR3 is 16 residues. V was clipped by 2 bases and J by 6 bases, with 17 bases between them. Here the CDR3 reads CASSISLGLLSNEQFF. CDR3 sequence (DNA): TGTGCCAGTAGTATATCTTTGGGACTGTTATCCAATGAGCAGTTCTTC.

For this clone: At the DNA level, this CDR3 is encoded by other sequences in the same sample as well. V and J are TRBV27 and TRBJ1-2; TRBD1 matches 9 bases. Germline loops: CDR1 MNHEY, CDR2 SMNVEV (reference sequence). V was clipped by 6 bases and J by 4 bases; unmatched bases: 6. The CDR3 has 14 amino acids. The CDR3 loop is CASSPGTGFYGYTF. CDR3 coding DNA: TGTGCCAGCAGCCCCGGGACAGGGTTCTATGGCTACACCTTC.

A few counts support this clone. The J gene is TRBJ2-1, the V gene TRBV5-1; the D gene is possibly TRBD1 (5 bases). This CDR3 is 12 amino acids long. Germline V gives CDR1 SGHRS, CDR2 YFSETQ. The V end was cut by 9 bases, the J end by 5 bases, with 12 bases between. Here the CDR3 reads CATKTENNEQFF. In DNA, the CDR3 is TGCGCCACCAAGACAGAGAACAATGAGCAGTTCTTC.

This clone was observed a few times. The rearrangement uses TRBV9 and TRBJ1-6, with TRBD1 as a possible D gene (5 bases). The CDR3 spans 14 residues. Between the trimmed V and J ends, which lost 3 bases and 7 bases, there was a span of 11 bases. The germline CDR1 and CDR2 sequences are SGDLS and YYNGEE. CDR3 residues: CASSGARGNSPLHF. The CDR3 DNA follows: TGTGCCAGCAGCGGGGCCCGGGGGAATTCACCCCTCCACTTT.

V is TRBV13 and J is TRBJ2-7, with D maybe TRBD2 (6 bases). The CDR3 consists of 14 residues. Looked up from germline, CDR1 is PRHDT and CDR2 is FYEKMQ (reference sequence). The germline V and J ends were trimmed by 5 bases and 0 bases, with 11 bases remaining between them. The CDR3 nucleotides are TGTGCCAGCAGCCTGGGACTTTCCTCCTACGAGCAGTACTTC. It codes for CASSLGLSSYEQYF.

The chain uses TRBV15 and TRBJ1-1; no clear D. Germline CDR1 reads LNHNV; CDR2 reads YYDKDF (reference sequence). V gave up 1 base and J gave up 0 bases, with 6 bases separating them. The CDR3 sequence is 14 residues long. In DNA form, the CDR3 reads TGTGCCACCAGCAGAGGTTCCGTGAACACTGAAGCTTTCTTT. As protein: CATSRGSVNTEAFF.

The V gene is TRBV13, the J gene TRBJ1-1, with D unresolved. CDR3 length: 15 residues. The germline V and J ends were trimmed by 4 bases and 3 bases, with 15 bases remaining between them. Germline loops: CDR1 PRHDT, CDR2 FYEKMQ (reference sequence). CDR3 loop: CASSSDGFGDTEAFF. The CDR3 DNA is TGTGCCAGCAGCTCCGACGGATTCGGGGACACTGAAGCTTTCTTT.

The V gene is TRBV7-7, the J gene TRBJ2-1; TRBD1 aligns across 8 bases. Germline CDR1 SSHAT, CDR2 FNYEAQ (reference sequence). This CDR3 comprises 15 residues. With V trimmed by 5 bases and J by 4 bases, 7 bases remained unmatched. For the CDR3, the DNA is TGTGCCAGCAGCCCCGGGACAGGATTATACAATGAGCAGTTCTTC. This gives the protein CASSPGTGLYNEQFF.

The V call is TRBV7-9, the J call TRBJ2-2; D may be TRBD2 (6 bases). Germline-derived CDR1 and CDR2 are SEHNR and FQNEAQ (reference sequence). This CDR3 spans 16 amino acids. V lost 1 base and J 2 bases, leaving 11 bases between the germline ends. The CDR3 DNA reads TGTGCCAGCAGCTTAGGGGTCGGGACTAACACCGGGGAGCTGTTTTTT. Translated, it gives CASSLGVGTNTGELFF.

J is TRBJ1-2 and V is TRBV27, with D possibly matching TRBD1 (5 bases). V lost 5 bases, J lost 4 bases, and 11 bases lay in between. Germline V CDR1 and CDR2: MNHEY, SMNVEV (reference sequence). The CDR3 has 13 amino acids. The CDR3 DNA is TGTGCCAGCAGTCCGAGCGGGGCCTATGGCTACACCTTC. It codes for CASSPSGAYGYTF.

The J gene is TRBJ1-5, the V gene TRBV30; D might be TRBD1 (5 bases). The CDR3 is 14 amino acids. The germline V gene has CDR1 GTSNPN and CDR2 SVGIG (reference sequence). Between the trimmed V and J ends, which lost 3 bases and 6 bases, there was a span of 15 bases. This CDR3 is CAWRGLGEGQPQHF. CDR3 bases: TGTGCCTGGAGGGGTTTGGGGGAGGGTCAGCCCCAGCATTTT.

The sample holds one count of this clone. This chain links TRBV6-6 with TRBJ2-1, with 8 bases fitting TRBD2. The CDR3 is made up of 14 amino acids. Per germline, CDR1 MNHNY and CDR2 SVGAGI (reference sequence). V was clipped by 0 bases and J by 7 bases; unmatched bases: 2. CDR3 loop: CASSYSIAGNEQFF. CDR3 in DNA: TGTGCCAGCAGTTACTCGATAGCGGGAAATGAGCAGTTCTTC.

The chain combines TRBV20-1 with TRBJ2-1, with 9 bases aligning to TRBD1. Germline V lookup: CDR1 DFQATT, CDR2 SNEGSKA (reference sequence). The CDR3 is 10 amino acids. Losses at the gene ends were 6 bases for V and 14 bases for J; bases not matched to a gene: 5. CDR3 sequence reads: CSARRDREFF. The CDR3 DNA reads TGCAGTGCCAGGAGGGACAGGGAGTTCTTC.

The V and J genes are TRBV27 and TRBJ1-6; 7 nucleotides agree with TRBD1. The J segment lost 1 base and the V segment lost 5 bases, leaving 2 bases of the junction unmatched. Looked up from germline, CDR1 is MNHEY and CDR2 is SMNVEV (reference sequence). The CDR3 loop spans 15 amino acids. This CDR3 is CASSRQGSYNSPLHF. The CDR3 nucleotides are TGTGCCAGCAGTCGACAGGGTTCCTATAATTCACCCCTCCACTTT.

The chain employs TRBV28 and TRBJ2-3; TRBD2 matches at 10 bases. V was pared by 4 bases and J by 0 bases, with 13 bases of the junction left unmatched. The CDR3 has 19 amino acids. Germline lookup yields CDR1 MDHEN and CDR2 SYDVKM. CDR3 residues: CASSYIPSGGVSSTDTQYF. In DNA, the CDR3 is TGTGCCAGCAGTTATATTCCTAGCGGGGGTGTCAGTAGCACAGATACGCAGTATTTT.

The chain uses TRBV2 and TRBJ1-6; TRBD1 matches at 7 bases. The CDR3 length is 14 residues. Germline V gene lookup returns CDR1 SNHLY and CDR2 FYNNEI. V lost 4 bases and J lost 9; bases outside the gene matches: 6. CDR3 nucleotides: TGTGCCAGCAGTGTTTTTCAGGGGGGTTCACCCCTCCACTTT. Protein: CASSVFQGGSPLHF.

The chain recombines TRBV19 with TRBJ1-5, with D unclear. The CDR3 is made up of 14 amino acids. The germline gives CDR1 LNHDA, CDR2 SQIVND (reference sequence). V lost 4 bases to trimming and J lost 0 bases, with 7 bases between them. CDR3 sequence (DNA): TGTGCCAGTAGTAGTGCGGATAGCAATCAGCCCCAGCATTTT. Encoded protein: CASSSADSNQPQHF. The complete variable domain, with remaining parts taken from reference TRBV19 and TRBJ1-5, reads DGGITQSPKYLFRKEGQNVTLSCEQNLNHDAMYWYRQDPGQGLRLIYYSQIVNDFQKGDIAEGYSVSREKKESFPLTVTSAQKNPTAFYLCASSSADSNQPQHFGDGTRLSIL.

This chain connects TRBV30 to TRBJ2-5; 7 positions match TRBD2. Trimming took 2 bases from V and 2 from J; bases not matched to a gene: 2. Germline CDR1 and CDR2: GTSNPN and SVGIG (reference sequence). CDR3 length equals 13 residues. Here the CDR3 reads CAWSQGGQETQYF. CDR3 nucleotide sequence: TGTGCCTGGAGTCAGGGAGGGCAAGAGACCCAGTACTTC.

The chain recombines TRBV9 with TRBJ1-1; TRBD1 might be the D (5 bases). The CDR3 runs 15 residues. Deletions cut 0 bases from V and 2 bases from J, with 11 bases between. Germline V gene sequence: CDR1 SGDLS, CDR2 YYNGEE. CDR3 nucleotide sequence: TGTGCCAGCAGCGTAGGGCAGGGAGGAAACACTGAAGCTTTCTTT. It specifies CASSVGQGGNTEAFF.

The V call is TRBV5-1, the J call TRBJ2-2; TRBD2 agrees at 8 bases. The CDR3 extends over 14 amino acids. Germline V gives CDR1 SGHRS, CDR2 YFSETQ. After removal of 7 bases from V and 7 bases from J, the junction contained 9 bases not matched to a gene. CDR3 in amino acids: CASSKAAGDGELFF. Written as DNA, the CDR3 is TGCGCCAGCTCGAAAGCAGCGGGAGACGGGGAGCTGTTTTTT.

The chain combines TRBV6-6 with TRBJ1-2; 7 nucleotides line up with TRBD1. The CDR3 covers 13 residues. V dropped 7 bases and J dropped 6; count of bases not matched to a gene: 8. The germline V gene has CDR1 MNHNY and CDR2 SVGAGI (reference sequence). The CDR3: CASKIAGGHGYTF. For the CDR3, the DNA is TGTGCCAGCAAAATAGCAGGGGGACATGGCTACACCTTC.

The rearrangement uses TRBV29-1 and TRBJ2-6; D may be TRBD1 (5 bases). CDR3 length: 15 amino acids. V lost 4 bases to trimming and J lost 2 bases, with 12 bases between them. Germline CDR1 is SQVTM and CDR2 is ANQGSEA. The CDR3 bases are TGCAGCGTTGGTAACAGGACGGCTGGGGCCAACGTCCTGACTTTC. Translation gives CSVGNRTAGANVLTF.

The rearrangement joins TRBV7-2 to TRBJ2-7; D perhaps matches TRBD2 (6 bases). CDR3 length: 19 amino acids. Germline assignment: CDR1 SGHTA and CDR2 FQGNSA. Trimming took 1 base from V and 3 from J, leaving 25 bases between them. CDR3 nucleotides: TGTGCCAGCAGCTTAGGGTGGGCGGGACCCACCGATCGTTTCTACGAGCAGTACTTC. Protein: CASSLGWAGPTDRFYEQYF.

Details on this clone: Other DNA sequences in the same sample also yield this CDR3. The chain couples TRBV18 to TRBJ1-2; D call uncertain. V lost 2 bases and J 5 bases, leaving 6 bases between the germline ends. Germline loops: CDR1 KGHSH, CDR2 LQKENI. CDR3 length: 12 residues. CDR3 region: CASSPGEYGYTF. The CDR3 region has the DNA TGTGCCAGCTCACCAGGGGAGTATGGCTACACCTTC.

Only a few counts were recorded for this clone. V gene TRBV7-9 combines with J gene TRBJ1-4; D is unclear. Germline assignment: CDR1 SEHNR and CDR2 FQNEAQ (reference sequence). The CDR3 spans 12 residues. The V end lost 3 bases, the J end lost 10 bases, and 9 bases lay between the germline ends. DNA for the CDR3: TGTGCCAGCAGCTTTATGGGGAGAAAACTGTTTTTT. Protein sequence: CASSFMGRKLFF.